The 32 T cell receptor beta chains given below trace back to one sample, sequenced in a study of cytotoxic CD8 clonotypes in ibrutinib-treated CLL. The repertoire was sequenced with immunoSEQ multiplex PCR; TCRdb's copy has only in-frame clones and lacks some. The sample records fewer than 30,000 clones, 65% to 70% being singletons. This sample comprised PBMCs, obtained at disease progression, from a patient treated with ibrutinib. The receptors were gathered from a human donor with chronic lymphocytic leukemia.

This clone is labeled medium-sized. The chain joins TRBV2 to TRBJ1-2, with D unclear. V dropped 7 bases and J dropped 4 bases, with 13 bases sitting between them. The CDR3 has 13 residues. CDR1 SNHLY and CDR2 FYNNEI come from the germline V gene. The CDR3 DNA follows: TGTGCCAGCAACCAGGACGGGTTCTATGGCTACACCTTC. Protein sequence: CASNQDGFYGYTF.

The chain couples TRBV2 to TRBJ2-7; possibly TRBD2 for D (5 bases). Per germline, CDR1 SNHLY and CDR2 FYNNEI. The CDR3 runs to 13 residues. Trimming took off 6 bases at V and 3 bases at J, with 12 bases between the two ends. CDR3 nucleotides: TGTGCCAGCAGGGAGAGGGTTTACTACGAGCAGTACTTC. Translation: CASRERVYYEQYF. The full variable domain, with the rest looked up from reference TRBV2 and TRBJ2-7, is EPEVTQTPSHQVTQMGQEVILRCVPISNHLYFYWYRQILGQKVEFLVSFYNNEISEKSEIFDDQFSVERPDGSNFTLKIRSTKLEDSAMYFCASRERVYYEQYFGPGTRLTVT.

On this clone itself: At the DNA level, this CDR3 is encoded by other sequences in the same sample as well. The genes are TRBV9 and TRBJ1-3; D is uncertain. This CDR3 is 14 amino acids long. Trimming removed 6 bases from V and 0 bases from J, with 10 bases in between. Germline CDR1 reads SGDLS; CDR2 reads YYNGEE. CDR3 protein: CASKPGNSGNTIYF. As DNA, the CDR3 is TGTGCCAGCAAGCCAGGTAACTCTGGAAACACCATATATTTT.

This sequence joins TRBV27 and TRBJ2-3, with 8 bases fitting TRBD1. V lost 6 bases and J lost 3; bases outside the gene matches: 5. There are 14 residues in the CDR3. Looked up from germline, CDR1 is MNHEY and CDR2 is SMNVEV (reference sequence). The CDR3 here is CASRSGTGTDTQYF. The DNA for the CDR3 is TGTGCCAGCAGATCCGGGACAGGAACAGATACGCAGTATTTT.

The CDR3 DNA reads TGTGCCAGCAGCCATCACCGACTAGCGTCTACAGATACGCAGTATTTT. Translated: CASSHHRLASTDTQYF. The chain uses TRBV9 and TRBJ2-3; 8 bases match TRBD2. CDR3 length: 16 residues. With V trimmed by 4 bases and J by 3 bases, 10 bases remained unmatched. In germline, CDR1 is SGDLS, CDR2 YYNGEE.

This clone was seen a single time. V usage is TRBV29-1 and J usage is TRBJ2-5; the D gene is possibly TRBD1 (5 bases). V lost 7 bases and J lost 4, with 13 bases in between. Germline V gives CDR1 SQVTM, CDR2 ANQGSEA. The CDR3 runs to 12 residues. The CDR3 bases are TGCAGCGCGAACTCTCAGGGAGAGACCCAGTACTTC. Translating it yields CSANSQGETQYF.

This clone was counted a few times. The CDR3 sequence is CASSLEGTGNQPQHF. The CDR3 nucleotides are TGTGCCAGCAGCCTGGAAGGGACTGGCAATCAGCCCCAGCATTTT. The J gene is TRBJ1-5, the V gene TRBV5-6, with D possibly TRBD1 on 5 matching bases. V shed 4 bases and J shed 2 bases, with 13 bases lying between them. In germline, CDR1 is SGHDT, CDR2 YYEEEE. The CDR3 loop spans 15 amino acids.

CDR3 DNA sequence: TGTGCCAGCAGCTCCAATAACAATGAGCAGTTCTTC. It specifies CASSSNNNEQFF. This chain joins TRBV7-3 and TRBJ2-1; the D is unclear. V was pared by 4 bases and J by 5 bases, with 6 bases between. The germline V gene has CDR1 SGHTA and CDR2 FQGTGA. CDR3 length: 12 amino acids.

CDR3 region: CASSTTTGNEQFF. The CDR3 bases are TGTGCCAGCTCAACCACCACGGGGAATGAGCAGTTCTTC. This sequence joins TRBV18 and TRBJ2-1; D might be TRBD2 (5 bases). Germline V gives CDR1 KGHSH, CDR2 LQKENI. CDR3 length equals 13 residues. The germline V and J ends were trimmed by 5 bases and 7 bases, with 12 bases remaining between them.

To note about this clone: Other nucleotide sequences in the sample specify the same CDR3. The chain carries TRBV18 and TRBJ1-1, with 10 bases lining up with TRBD1. Unmatched junction bases numbered 5, after V lost 3 bases and J lost 4 bases. Germline loops: CDR1 KGHSH, CDR2 LQKENI. CDR3 size: 15 residues. The CDR3, as DNA: TGTGCCAGCTCACCGGACAGGGGGACGGGCACTGAAGCTTTCTTT. Translating it yields CASSPDRGTGTEAFF.

V gene TRBV5-1 combines with J gene TRBJ2-3, with TRBD2 matching over 14 bases. Trimming removed 1 base from V and 2 bases from J; junction bases left unmatched: 6. The CDR3 totals 18 residues. Per the germline V gene, CDR1 is SGHRS and CDR2 is YFSETQ. The CDR3 DNA reads as TGCGCCAGCAGCTTGCGCTGGACTAGCGGGGGGTCCACAGATACGCAGTATTTT. This codes for CASSLRWTSGGSTDTQYF.

The chain joins TRBV19 to TRBJ2-1; 10 bases are shared with TRBD1. The CDR3 consists of 14 residues. Germline V gene sequence: CDR1 LNHDA, CDR2 SQIVND (reference sequence). The J segment lost 9 bases and the V segment lost 3 bases, leaving 5 bases of the junction unmatched. CDR3 sequence (DNA): TGTGCCAGTAGTATCGGGACAGGGGCAGGTGAGCAGTTCTTC. Translation gives CASSIGTGAGEQFF. Combining the CDR3 with reference TRBV19 and TRBJ2-1 gives the whole variable domain DGGITQSPKYLFRKEGQNVTLSCEQNLNHDAMYWYRQDPGQGLRLIYYSQIVNDFQKGDIAEGYSVSREKKESFPLTVTSAQKNPTAFYLCASSIGTGAGEQFFGPGTRLTVL.

The J gene is TRBJ2-1, the V gene TRBV13, with TRBD2 identical over 13 bases. The germline CDR1 and CDR2 sequences are PRHDT and FYEKMQ (reference sequence). The CDR3 length is 16 residues. J gave up 7 bases and V 5 bases, and 8 bases lay outside the gene matches. DNA for the CDR3: TGTGCCAGCAGCCCAGCCGGGACTAGCGGGGTAAATGAGCAGTTCTTC. Its translation: CASSPAGTSGVNEQFF.

The V and J genes are TRBV4-1 and TRBJ2-7, with 12 bases that match TRBD1. V gave up 0 bases and J gave up 5 bases; unmatched junction bases: 11. The V gene's germline CDR1 is MGHRA and CDR2 YSYEKL. The CDR3 has 18 residues. The CDR3 loop reads CASSQEPAFGTGGNEQYF. In DNA, the CDR3 is TGCGCCAGCAGCCAAGAACCCGCCTTTGGGACAGGGGGCAACGAGCAGTACTTC.

The rearrangement uses TRBV27 and TRBJ1-2; D is perhaps TRBD1 (6 bases). Germline V gene data show CDR1 as MNHEY and CDR2 as SMNVEV (reference sequence). Deletions cut 3 bases from V and 2 bases from J, with 7 bases between. The CDR3 runs 13 residues. CDR3 bases: TGTGCCAGCAGTTTTGGGGGCAACTATGGCTACACCTTC. It translates to CASSFGGNYGYTF.

The chain joins TRBV10-3 to TRBJ1-5; D is ambiguous. The CDR3 has 12 amino acids. The V end lost 6 bases, the J end lost 5 bases, and 8 bases lay between the germline ends. Per germline, CDR1 ENHRY and CDR2 SYGVKD. The CDR3, as DNA: TGTGCCATCAGGGACGGGGATCAGCCCCAGCATTTT. Residues: CAIRDGDQPQHF.

The genes are TRBV5-6 and TRBJ1-2; 7 bases map to TRBD1. The germline CDR1 and CDR2 sequences are SGHDT and YYEEEE. Trimming removed 1 base from V and 4 bases from J; junction bases left unmatched: 4. The CDR3 covers 14 residues. The CDR3 coding sequence is TGTGCCAGCAGCTTGACAGGGGCTGGCTATGGCTACACCTTC. Translation: CASSLTGAGYGYTF.

A single count supports this clone. The chain couples TRBV10-3 to TRBJ2-1; D might be TRBD1 or TRBD2, each matching 5 bases. The CDR3 has 12 amino acids. Trimming removed 8 bases at V and 6 bases at J, with 11 bases between. Germline V CDR1 and CDR2: ENHRY, SYGVKD. In DNA form, the CDR3 reads TGTGCCATCTCCCCAGGGACCAATGAGCAGTTCTTC. It specifies CAISPGTNEQFF.

This clone was counted only a few times. The J gene is TRBJ1-1, the V gene TRBV5-1; D may be TRBD1 (6 bases). The V end lost 4 bases, the J end lost 0 bases, and 16 bases lay between the germline ends. The CDR3 is made up of 16 amino acids. From germline, CDR1 is SGHRS and CDR2 YFSETQ. CDR3 coding DNA: TGCGCCAGCAGCGACGGACAGCTCCTAATGAACACTGAAGCTTTCTTT. Translating it yields CASSDGQLLMNTEAFF. The full variable domain, rest sourced from reference TRBV5-1 and TRBJ1-1, is KAGVTQTPRYLIKTRGQQVTLSCSPISGHRSVSWYQQTPGQGLQFLFEYFSETQRNKGNFPGRFSGRQFSNSRSEMNVSTLELGDSALYLCASSDGQLLMNTEAFFGQGTRLTVV.

The V gene is TRBV25-1, the J gene TRBJ1-5, with TRBD1 matching over 7 bases. Losses at the gene ends were 8 bases for V and 4 bases for J; bases not matched to a gene: 17. Germline values: CDR1 MGHDK, CDR2 SYGVNS. The CDR3 sequence is 17 residues long. DNA for the CDR3: TGTGCCAGCGCCCAGGGGGACACCTCCGAGGGTAATCAGCCCCAGCATTTT. Amino acid sequence: CASAQGDTSEGNQPQHF.

J is TRBJ2-1 and V is TRBV18, with 11 bases that match TRBD2. The J segment lost 0 bases and the V segment lost 2 bases, leaving 12 bases of the junction unmatched. The CDR3 runs 20 residues. CDR1 is KGHSH, CDR2 LQKENI, per germline. As DNA, the CDR3 is TGTGCCAGCTCACCAGTCGCTAGCGGGGGGCCTACGAGCTCCTACAATGAGCAGTTCTTC. This encodes CASSPVASGGPTSSYNEQFF.

This clone was seen once. The chain is built from TRBV9 and TRBJ2-2; D might be TRBD1 (6 bases). The CDR3 totals 14 residues. The V end was cut by 0 bases, the J end by 6 bases, with 9 bases between. The germline V gene has CDR1 SGDLS and CDR2 YYNGEE. The CDR3, as DNA: TGTGCCAGCAGCGTAGACAGGGTGGCCGGGGAGCTGTTTTTT. Protein sequence: CASSVDRVAGELFF.

The chain recombines TRBV19 with TRBJ2-7; D is unclear. CDR1 is LNHDA, CDR2 SQIVND, per germline (reference sequence). The ends were cut back, 3 bases at V and 4 bases at J, with 13 bases in the middle. This CDR3 has 14 residues. The DNA of the CDR3 is TGTGCCAGTAGTATCGACGGGCTCTATTACGAGCAGTACTTC. Translation: CASSIDGLYYEQYF. Filled out from reference TRBV19 and TRBJ2-7, the complete variable domain reads DGGITQSPKYLFRKEGQNVTLSCEQNLNHDAMYWYRQDPGQGLRLIYYSQIVNDFQKGDIAEGYSVSREKKESFPLTVTSAQKNPTAFYLCASSIDGLYYEQYFGPGTRLTVT.

The chain joins TRBV29-1 to TRBJ1-4, with a possible D match to TRBD1 (6 bases). V lost 4 bases, J lost 0 bases, and 9 bases lay in between. Germline assignment: CDR1 SQVTM and CDR2 ANQGSEA. CDR3 length: 14 residues. CDR3 sequence: CSVVGAATNEKLFF. The CDR3 DNA reads as TGCAGCGTTGTGGGGGCAGCAACTAATGAAAAACTGTTTTTT. Variable domain in full (rest from reference TRBV29-1 and TRBJ1-4): SAVISQKPSRDICQRGTSLTIQCQVDSQVTMMFWYRQQPGQSLTLIATANQGSEATYESGFVIDKFPISRPNLTFSTLTVSNMSPEDSSIYLCSVVGAATNEKLFFGSGTQLSVL.

The V and J genes are TRBV5-1 and TRBJ2-3, with 8 bases aligning to TRBD1. The CDR3 loop spans 17 amino acids. Trimming removed 0 bases from V and 1 base from J; junction bases left unmatched: 7. Germline CDR1 SGHRS, CDR2 YFSETQ. The CDR3 region is CASSLVQGAPGTDTQYF. For the CDR3, the DNA is TGCGCCAGCAGCTTGGTTCAGGGGGCGCCCGGCACAGATACGCAGTATTTT.

The rearrangement uses TRBV2 and TRBJ1-1; the D is unclear. The germline V gene encodes CDR1 SNHLY and CDR2 FYNNEI. The V and J ends lost 6 bases and 10 bases respectively, with 12 bases between them. The CDR3 consists of 11 residues. CDR3 DNA: TGTGCCAGCAGGGTTAGCGGAGGAGCTTTCTTT. It yields the protein CASRVSGGAFF.

The CDR3 loop reads CASRGFRDLQETQYF. The CDR3 coding sequence is TGTGCCAGCAGGGGGTTCAGGGACCTACAAGAGACCCAGTACTTC. The chain carries TRBV2 and TRBJ2-5, with D perhaps given as TRBD1 or TRBD2 (5 bases each). V was trimmed by 6 bases and J by 2 bases, leaving 16 bases between them. CDR1 is SNHLY, CDR2 FYNNEI, per germline. The length of the CDR3 is 15 residues.

This clone came up a few times. The chain has TRBV2 and TRBJ2-2; no clear D gene. The CDR3 has 13 residues. CDR1 is SNHLY and CDR2 is FYNNEI in the germline V gene. Trimming removed 5 bases from V and 6 bases from J, with 10 bases in between. CDR3: CASSLVGAGELFF. The CDR3, as DNA: TGTGCCAGCAGTCTGGTCGGAGCCGGGGAGCTGTTTTTT.

This chain links TRBV6-5 with TRBJ1-5; D may be TRBD1 (6 bases). Per the germline V gene, CDR1 is MNHEY and CDR2 is SVGAGI. The CDR3 is 15 amino acids. V was shortened by 6 bases and J by 1 base, with 13 bases between the two germline ends. The CDR3 DNA is TGTGCCAGCAGCGGCACAGGGCTCAGCAATCAGCCCCAGCATTTT. It encodes CASSGTGLSNQPQHF.

The gene calls are TRBV25-1 and TRBJ1-6; no clear D gene. V lost 9 bases and J lost 7, with 13 bases in between. Germline lookup yields CDR1 MGHDK and CDR2 SYGVNS. This CDR3 spans 13 amino acids. CDR3 protein: CASTRAPNSPLHF. CDR3 in DNA: TGTGCCAGTACGAGAGCCCCAAATTCACCCCTCCACTTT.

The V gene is TRBV6-6, the J gene TRBJ1-2; no reliable D call. The germline V gene has CDR1 MNHNY and CDR2 SVGAGI (reference sequence). This CDR3 region has 14 residues. V lost 1 base and J 8 bases, leaving 14 bases between the germline ends. CDR3 in amino acids: CASSYYGEWSGYTF. The CDR3 DNA reads as TGTGCCAGCAGTTACTATGGGGAGTGGAGCGGCTACACCTTC.

This clone was picked up a small number of times. V usage is TRBV7-2 and J usage is TRBJ1-6, with D unresolved. The CDR3 is made up of 13 amino acids. V lost 5 bases, J lost 7 bases, and 9 bases lay in between. Germline V lookup: CDR1 SGHTA, CDR2 FQGNSA. The CDR3 nucleotides are TGTGCCAGCAGCCCGGGTCCAAATTCACCCCTCCACTTT. This codes for CASSPGPNSPLHF.